A single sample is the source of the 5 T cell receptor beta chains below, sequenced in a study of Ad26.COV2.S vaccination and SARS-CoV-2 variants. Generated by immunoSEQ multiplex PCR, the TCRdb table keeps only in-frame clones and is missing some. The sample includes just over 350,000 clones, approximately 90% seen only once; the top ten take 3.9%. Sample: peripheral blood, taken after recovery from COVID-19. The receptors stem from a human donor who had recovered from COVID-19.

Comment on this clone: The sample holds other DNA sequences that translate to the same CDR3. V is TRBV6-5 and J is TRBJ1-3; D remains unclear. V lost 2 bases and J lost 2, with 7 bases in between. CDR1 is MNHEY, CDR2 SVGAGI, per germline. CDR3 length equals 14 residues. In DNA form, the CDR3 reads TGTGCCAGCAGTTACGGTGGGACTGGAAACACCATATATTTT. Its translation: CASSYGGTGNTIYF.

The chain joins TRBV7-3 to TRBJ1-1; D is unclear. The CDR3 is made up of 14 amino acids. Per the germline V gene, CDR1 is SGHTA and CDR2 is FQGTGA. The V gene lost 2 bases and the J gene lost 2 bases, with 9 bases spanning the gap. CDR3 in amino acids: CASSLGPGNTEAFF. CDR3 in DNA: TGTGCCAGCAGCTTAGGTCCGGGAAACACTGAAGCTTTCTTT.

This chain joins TRBV6-2 or TRBV6-3 and TRBJ2-7; D is unclear. Germline V gives CDR1 MNHEY, CDR2 SVGEGT. CDR3 size: 13 residues. V was clipped by 0 bases and J by 2 bases, with 5 bases between them. The CDR3 DNA reads as TGTGCCAGCAGTTACTCTTCAGCCTACGAGCAGTACTTC. It specifies CASSYSSAYEQYF.

This clone was counted a single time. The chain has TRBV7-8 and TRBJ2-3; TRBD2 agrees at 8 bases. Germline V gene lookup returns CDR1 SGHVS and CDR2 FQNEAQ. The V and J ends lost 7 bases and 3 bases, in that order; junction bases with no gene match: 6. CDR3 length: 14 amino acids. CDR3: CASTPRGGTDTQYF. CDR3 nucleotides: TGTGCCAGCACCCCCCGGGGGGGAACAGATACGCAGTATTTT.

The chain joins TRBV3-1 (or the pseudogene TRBV3-2) to TRBJ2-3, with 15 bases fitting TRBD2. This CDR3 contains 15 residues. V shed 6 bases and J 6 bases; nucleotides not matched to a gene: 4. Germline values: CDR1 LGHDT, CDR2 YNNKEL (reference sequence). The CDR3 DNA reads TGTGCCAGCAGAAGGACTAGCGGGGGGGCGGATACGCAGTATTTT. Protein sequence: CASRRTSGGADTQYF.